These 19 T cell receptor beta chains share one sample of origin, sequenced in a study of Tregs in tolerant kidney transplant recipients (dated by TCRdb to between 2018 and 2021). The time point label of this sample denotes: blood sample drawn before combined kidney and bone marrow transplant. Library preparation employed the immunoSEQ multiplex PCR assay. TCRdb retrieved this table from immuneACCESS and kept in-frame rearrangements only. Not all clones are present; in checked studies, unresolved V genes account for under half, and no reason is known for the remainder. Recorded for this sample are over 60,000 clones; 95% to 98% of them occurred a single time. Jointly, the top ten make up 0.55% to 0.6% of the sample. The sequencing here drew on CD4+ T cells from blood, taken before the transplant. The receptor source for this set is a human donor who received a combined kidney and bone marrow transplant.

The V call is TRBV7-2, the J call TRBJ2-7; 9 bases line up with TRBD2. Germline V gene sequence: CDR1 SGHTA, CDR2 FQGNSA. CDR3 size: 15 residues. The V and J ends lost 3 bases and 1 base, in that order; junction bases with no gene match: 4. The CDR3 spells CASSFGRGGSYEQYF. DNA for the CDR3: TGTGCCAGCAGCTTCGGGCGGGGGGGATCCTACGAGCAGTACTTC.

V usage is TRBV27 and J usage is TRBJ1-2, with TRBD1 matching 8 bases. Germline V gene lookup returns CDR1 MNHEY and CDR2 SMNVEV (reference sequence). V lost 5 bases to trimming and J lost 5 bases; unmatched junction nucleotides: 10. The CDR3 extends over 15 amino acids. DNA for the CDR3: TGTGCCAGCAGTCATAATGGGGGACAGGTTTATGGCTACACCTTC. Its protein product is CASSHNGGQVYGYTF.

The genes are TRBV27 and TRBJ2-7; the match to TRBD1 covers 11 bases. The J segment lost 1 base and the V segment lost 5 bases, leaving 10 bases of the junction unmatched. The germline gives CDR1 MNHEY, CDR2 SMNVEV (reference sequence). The CDR3 spans 17 residues. DNA of the CDR3: TGTGCCAGCAGTACAGGGTCGGGACAGGGGGAATCCTACGAGCAGTACTTC. Its protein is CASSTGSGQGESYEQYF.

The J gene is TRBJ2-5, the V gene TRBV28, with a possible D match to TRBD1 (5 bases). The CDR3 sequence is 15 residues long. CDR1 MDHEN and CDR2 SYDVKM come from the germline V gene. The V end was cut by 2 bases, the J end by 0 bases, with 10 bases between. CDR3 protein: CASSLMSGYQETQYF. For the CDR3, the DNA is TGTGCCAGCAGTTTAATGTCAGGGTACCAAGAGACCCAGTACTTC. Full variable domain (rest looked up from reference TRBV28 and TRBJ2-5): DVKVTQSSRYLVKRTGEKVFLECVQDMDHENMFWYRQDPGLGLRLIYFSYDVKMKEKGDIPEGYSVSREKKERFSLILESASTNQTSMYLCASSLMSGYQETQYFGPGTRLLVL.

The chain couples TRBV5-8 to TRBJ2-6; a possible D gene is TRBD2 (5 bases). The V end was cut by 1 base, the J end by 0 bases, with 8 bases between. Germline CDR1 and CDR2: SGHTS and YDEGEE. The CDR3 loop spans 16 amino acids. DNA for the CDR3: TGTGCCAGCAGCTTGTCGGGGATCTCTGGGGCCAACGTCCTGACTTTC. Residues: CASSLSGISGANVLTF.

The chain uses TRBV5-1 and TRBJ2-5; 7 positions match TRBD1. The junction had 11 bases not matched to a gene; V was cut back by 4 bases and J by 5 bases. Germline CDR1 SGHRS, CDR2 YFSETQ. The CDR3 consists of 15 residues. In nucleotides, the CDR3 is TGCGCCAGCAGCCTAAGGGACAGTTCTAGGGAGACCCAGTACTTC. This codes for CASSLRDSSRETQYF.

V is TRBV19 and J is TRBJ2-7; no definite D call. CDR3 length: 14 residues. V gave up 0 bases and J gave up 7 bases, with 13 bases separating them. Germline assignment: CDR1 LNHDA and CDR2 SQIVND (reference sequence). The CDR3 loop is CASSIDGGVSEQYF. For the CDR3, the DNA is TGTGCCAGTAGTATAGATGGCGGTGTAAGTGAGCAGTACTTC.

This clone appeared once. The chain recombines TRBV15 with TRBJ2-2, with D hard to call. The CDR3 contains 15 residues. Per the germline V gene, CDR1 is LNHNV and CDR2 is YYDKDF (reference sequence). Trimming left V 0 bases short and J 4 bases short, with 9 bases between. The CDR3 sequence is CATSRDRFGTGELFF. CDR3 nucleotides: TGTGCCACCAGCAGAGACAGGTTCGGCACCGGGGAGCTGTTTTTT.

This chain connects TRBV7-3 to TRBJ1-1; D ambiguous. The CDR3 is 13 amino acids. The V end was cut by 2 bases, the J end by 6 bases, with 10 bases between. The germline V gene has CDR1 SGHTA and CDR2 FQGTGA. CDR3 in amino acids: CASSLGPQAEAFF. CDR3 bases: TGTGCCAGCAGCTTAGGCCCCCAGGCTGAAGCTTTCTTT. The entire variable domain, with the rest obtained from reference TRBV7-3 and TRBJ1-1, is as follows: GAGVSQTPSNKVTEKGKYVELRCDPISGHTALYWYRQSLGQGPEFLIYFQGTGAADDSGLPNDRFFAVRPEGSVSTLKIQRTERGDSAVYLCASSLGPQAEAFFGQGTRLTVV.

This chain joins TRBV5-4 and TRBJ1-1, with a tentative D call TRBD1 (6 bases). The ends were cut back, 4 bases at V and 0 bases at J, with 16 bases in the middle. The CDR3 runs 16 residues. Germline V gene sequence: CDR1 SGHNT, CDR2 YYREEE (reference sequence). The CDR3 loop reads CASSGRGSAVNTEAFF. CDR3 DNA: TGTGCCAGCAGCGGGAGGGGGTCGGCTGTGAACACTGAAGCTTTCTTT.

The V and J genes are TRBV14 and TRBJ1-2, with D hard to call. In germline, CDR1 is SGHDN, CDR2 FVKESK. V was trimmed by 1 base and J by 5 bases, leaving 11 bases between them. CDR3 size: 14 residues. CDR3 DNA: TGTGCCAGCAGCCAAGGGCAGGCGACGTATGGCTACACCTTC. Protein sequence: CASSQGQATYGYTF.

V and J are TRBV5-1 and TRBJ1-3; D gene unclear. V was clipped by 0 bases and J by 0 bases, with 4 bases between them. This CDR3 spans 14 amino acids. Germline V gene lookup returns CDR1 SGHRS and CDR2 YFSETQ. In DNA, the CDR3 is TGCGCCAGCAGCTTGGCTATCTCTGGAAACACCATATATTTT. Protein sequence: CASSLAISGNTIYF. The full variable domain, completed using reference TRBV5-1 and TRBJ1-3, is KAGVTQTPRYLIKTRGQQVTLSCSPISGHRSVSWYQQTPGQGLQFLFEYFSETQRNKGNFPGRFSGRQFSNSRSEMNVSTLELGDSALYLCASSLAISGNTIYFGEGSWLTVV.

The genes are TRBV7-3 and TRBJ1-6; possible D gene TRBD1, 5 bases. Germline V gene data show CDR1 as SGHTA and CDR2 as FQGTGA. The V end was cut by 0 bases, the J end by 9 bases, with 9 bases between. The CDR3 covers 14 residues. CDR3 sequence reads: CASSLTRRGSPLHF. CDR3 DNA sequence: TGTGCCAGCAGCTTAACCCGTAGGGGTTCACCCCTCCACTTT.

V gene TRBV29-1 combines with J gene TRBJ2-7; 7 bases are a match to TRBD1. The CDR3 length is 15 residues. Germline V gives CDR1 SQVTM, CDR2 ANQGSEA. V shed 4 bases and J 4 bases; nucleotides not matched to a gene: 13. The CDR3 sequence is CSVGERGTAWYEQYF. In DNA, the CDR3 is TGCAGCGTTGGTGAAAGGGGGACAGCTTGGTACGAGCAGTACTTC.

The chain carries TRBV5-1 and TRBJ2-5; tentatively, D is TRBD1 (6 bases). Germline V lookup: CDR1 SGHRS, CDR2 YFSETQ. CDR3 length equals 15 residues. Trimming cost V 5 bases and J 5 bases, with 19 bases left between them. The CDR3 DNA sequence: TGCGCCAGCAGGTTCGGGACATCAACGGCCGAGACCCAGTACTTC. As protein: CASRFGTSTAETQYF. Full variable domain (remainder filled in from reference TRBV5-1 and TRBJ2-5): KAGVTQTPRYLIKTRGQQVTLSCSPISGHRSVSWYQQTPGQGLQFLFEYFSETQRNKGNFPGRFSGRQFSNSRSEMNVSTLELGDSALYLCASRFGTSTAETQYFGPGTRLLVL.

Of note for this clone: A read error may account for a junction end that differs from germline. The chain has TRBV28 and TRBJ2-3; 12 bases map to TRBD2. This CDR3 contains 16 residues. Germline CDR1 and CDR2: MDHEN and SYDVKM. CDR3 in DNA: TGTGCCAGCAGTTTATTTCCTAGCGGGGGGGCAGACACGCAGTATTTT. Translating it yields CASSLFPSGGADTQYF.

This chain connects TRBV18 to TRBJ1-1; 7 bases map to TRBD1. The CDR3 runs 15 residues. Trimming at V came to 3 bases and at J to 3 bases, leaving 7 bases not matched to a gene. Germline values: CDR1 KGHSH, CDR2 LQKENI. The CDR3 is CASSPRQGVDTEAFF. The CDR3 DNA sequence: TGTGCCAGCTCACCCCGACAGGGTGTTGACACTGAAGCTTTCTTT.

V and J are TRBV5-1 and TRBJ1-2; D perhaps matches TRBD1 (6 bases). Germline lookup yields CDR1 SGHRS and CDR2 YFSETQ. V shed 0 bases and J shed 6 bases, with 24 bases lying between them. The CDR3 length is 18 residues. CDR3 in DNA: TGCGCCAGCAGCTTGGATGGGCCCGCCCGGGGGGCCTCCGATGGCTACACCTTC. Its translation is CASSLDGPARGASDGYTF.

This chain joins TRBV19 and TRBJ2-1, with D possibly matching TRBD1 (6 bases). The CDR3 is 15 amino acids. Germline loops: CDR1 LNHDA, CDR2 SQIVND (reference sequence). Trimming removed 6 bases at V and 2 bases at J, with 14 bases between. The CDR3: CASRIGRGTYNEQFF. The CDR3 DNA sequence: TGTGCCAGTAGGATTGGCAGGGGAACCTACAATGAGCAGTTCTTC.